A single sample gave rise to the 15 T cell receptor beta chains below, sequenced in a study of blood T cells in healthy people across ages. PCR was performed a second time for roughly 6 to 12 cycles using a sample-barcoded 5' primer and a J-beta primer mix. TCRdb itself ran the 5' RACE reads through MiXCR, one entry per CDR3 protein. This sample has 1.4 million or so distinct CDR3 sequences, with roughly two fifths found just once. The specimen was blood. The origin of the receptors is a woman in her late teens or twenties in good health.

The table lists this clonotype with a few counts. The J gene is TRBJ2-1, the V gene TRBV19; 9 nucleotides match TRBD1. Germline-derived CDR1 and CDR2 are LNHDA and SQIVND (reference sequence). V was pared by 5 bases and J by 7 bases, with 12 bases of the junction left unmatched. This CDR3 has 16 amino acids. CDR3 nucleotides: TGTGCCAGTAGTGGACCGGGGACAGGGAAGCCAAATGAGCAGTTCTTC. Encoded protein: CASSGPGTGKPNEQFF.

The V call is TRBV7-2, the J call TRBJ2-7; no clear D gene. Trimming cost V 1 base and J 6 bases, with 10 bases left between them. The length of the CDR3 is 13 residues. Germline assignment: CDR1 SGHTA and CDR2 FQGNSA. The CDR3 is CASSLVSTGEQYF. The CDR3 region has the DNA TGTGCCAGCAGCTTAGTATCCACCGGCGAGCAGTACTTC.

The table lists this clonotype with a few counts. The CDR3 DNA sequence: TGCGCCAGCAGCCAACTCCGAGCTAACTATGGCTACACCTTC. As protein: CASSQLRANYGYTF. This chain links TRBV4-1 with TRBJ1-2, with D hard to call. Trimming pared 2 bases from V and 0 bases from J, leaving 7 bases between. The CDR3 extends over 14 amino acids. From germline, CDR1 is MGHRA and CDR2 YSYEKL.

The V gene is TRBV20-1, the J gene TRBJ1-6; TRBD1 matches 7 bases. Looked up from germline, CDR1 is DFQATT and CDR2 is SNEGSKA (reference sequence). V was pared by 5 bases and J by 7 bases, with 2 bases of the junction left unmatched. This CDR3 is 12 amino acids long. The CDR3 sequence is CSASGQNSPLHF. As DNA, the CDR3 is TGCAGTGCTTCGGGACAGAATTCACCCCTCCACTTT.

The chain joins TRBV10-3 to TRBJ2-1; 8 nucleotides agree with TRBD1. V dropped 9 bases and J dropped 6; count of bases not matched to a gene: 4. CDR3 length equals 12 residues. In germline, CDR1 is ENHRY, CDR2 SYGVKD. The chain's CDR3 is CAMGDRPNEQFF. CDR3 nucleotides: TGTGCCATGGGGGACAGGCCCAATGAGCAGTTCTTC.

The rearrangement links TRBV20-1 to TRBJ1-1; D uncertain. In germline, CDR1 is DFQATT, CDR2 SNEGSKA (reference sequence). There are 13 residues in the CDR3. V shed 6 bases and J shed 10 bases, with 21 bases lying between them. The CDR3 loop is CSAAPRARRGAFF. As DNA, the CDR3 is TGCAGTGCAGCACCTCGCGCACGCCGAGGAGCTTTCTTT.

CDR3: CAWSVVSEQFF. The CDR3 DNA reads TGTGCCTGGAGTGTAGTCAGTGAGCAGTTCTTC. The chain has TRBV30 and TRBJ2-1; D call uncertain. CDR3 length: 11 residues. Germline CDR1 and CDR2: GTSNPN and SVGIG (reference sequence). V lost 0 bases and J 9 bases, leaving 6 bases between the germline ends.

CDR3 nucleotides: TGTGCCAGCAGTCCCTCTTCCGGGAGCGGGAGCTACAATGAGCAGTTCTTC. Protein sequence: CASSPSSGSGSYNEQFF. The V gene is TRBV28, the J gene TRBJ2-1, with 8 bases identical to TRBD2. The CDR3 is 17 amino acids. In germline, CDR1 is MDHEN, CDR2 SYDVKM. V was pared by 5 bases and J by 3 bases, with 12 bases of the junction left unmatched.

V is TRBV20-1 and J is TRBJ1-6; the D gene is possibly TRBD1 (6 bases). The V end lost 3 bases, the J end lost 10 bases, and 16 bases lay between the germline ends. Germline lookup yields CDR1 DFQATT and CDR2 SNEGSKA (reference sequence). CDR3 length: 14 residues. Here the CDR3 reads CSASRNRGGSPLHF. For the CDR3, the DNA is TGCAGTGCTAGCAGGAATCGAGGGGGATCACCCCTCCACTTT.

This clonotype was seen only a few times. The chain recombines TRBV27 with TRBJ2-7; no reliable D call. There are 13 residues in the CDR3. Germline CDR1 reads MNHEY; CDR2 reads SMNVEV (reference sequence). Deletions cut 2 bases from V and 2 bases from J, with 7 bases between. The DNA of the CDR3 is TGTGCCAGCAGTTTAGACAACCCCTACGAGCAGTACTTC. It specifies CASSLDNPYEQYF.

The chain couples TRBV2 to TRBJ1-5; D is undetermined. CDR3 size: 13 residues. V was cut by 4 bases and J by 3 bases, with 7 bases left in between. The germline V gene encodes CDR1 SNHLY and CDR2 FYNNEI. CDR3 protein: CASSGWANQPQHF. DNA for the CDR3: TGTGCCAGCAGTGGGTGGGCCAATCAGCCCCAGCATTTT.

The chain is built from TRBV15 and TRBJ2-4; maybe TRBD2 (6 bases). CDR1 is LNHNV and CDR2 is YYDKDF in the germline V gene (reference sequence). The CDR3 is 16 amino acids. Trimming left V 1 base short and J 1 base short, with 11 bases between. CDR3 bases: TGTGCCACCAGCAGAGGGGAGCGGGTCGCCAAAAACATTCAGTACTTC. Translation: CATSRGERVAKNIQYF.

In this sample, this clonotype turned up many times. V usage is TRBV12-3 or TRBV12-4 and J usage is TRBJ1-2, with D perhaps TRBD1 (6 bases). The V and J ends lost 6 bases and 2 bases respectively, with 13 bases between them. The CDR3 covers 14 residues. CDR3 region: CASRKGGVNYGYTF. The CDR3 nucleotides read TGTGCCAGCAGAAAAGGGGGAGTAAACTATGGCTACACCTTC.

This chain uses TRBV29-1 with TRBJ2-1; 12 nucleotides match TRBD2. The V gene's germline CDR1 is SQVTM and CDR2 ANQGSEA. The V and J ends lost 4 bases and 9 bases, in that order; junction bases with no gene match: 10. This CDR3 contains 15 residues. CDR3 in amino acids: CSVAAASGRAVEQFF. DNA of the CDR3: TGCAGCGTTGCGGCGGCTAGCGGGAGGGCCGTTGAGCAGTTCTTC.

V usage is TRBV5-1 and J usage is TRBJ1-1; TRBD1 agrees at 7 bases. Per the germline V gene, CDR1 is SGHRS and CDR2 is YFSETQ. Losses at the gene ends were 4 bases for V and 4 bases for J; bases not matched to a gene: 10. The CDR3 consists of 15 residues. Here the CDR3 DNA reads TGCGCCAGCAGCGGACGACAGGGAATAGTCACTGAAGCTTTCTTT. It translates to CASSGRQGIVTEAFF. Full variable domain (outside the CDR3, taken from reference TRBV5-1 and TRBJ1-1): KAGVTQTPRYLIKTRGQQVTLSCSPISGHRSVSWYQQTPGQGLQFLFEYFSETQRNKGNFPGRFSGRQFSNSRSEMNVSTLELGDSALYLCASSGRQGIVTEAFFGQGTRLTVV.